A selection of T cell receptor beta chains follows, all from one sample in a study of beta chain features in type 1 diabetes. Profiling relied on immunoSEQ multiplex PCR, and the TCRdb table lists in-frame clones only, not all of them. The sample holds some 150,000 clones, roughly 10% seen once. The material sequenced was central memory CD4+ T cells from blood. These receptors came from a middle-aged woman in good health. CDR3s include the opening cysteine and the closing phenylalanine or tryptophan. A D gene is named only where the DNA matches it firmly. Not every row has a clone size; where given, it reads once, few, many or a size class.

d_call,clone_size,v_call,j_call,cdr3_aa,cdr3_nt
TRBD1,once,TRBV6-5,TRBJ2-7,CASIAGQGFHEQYF,TGTGCCAGTATAGCGGGACAGGGGTTCCACGAGCAGTACTTC
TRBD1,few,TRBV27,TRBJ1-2,CASSLSTTGDYGYTF,TGTGCCAGCAGTTTATCCACTACAGGGGACTATGGCTACACCTTC
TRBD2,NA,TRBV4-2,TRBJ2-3,CASSQDRSGLAGGDTQYF,TGTGCCAGCAGCCAAGATCGTTCCGGACTAGCGGGGGGAGATACGCAGTATTTT
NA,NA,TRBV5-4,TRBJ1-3,CASSQGASGNTIYF,TGCGCCAGCAGCCAAGGGGCTTCGGGAAACACCATATATTTT
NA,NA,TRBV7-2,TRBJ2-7,CASSLTYEQYF,TGTGCCAGCAGCCTCACATACGAGCAGTACTTC
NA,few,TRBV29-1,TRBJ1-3,CSVGQDGNTIYF,TGCAGCGTTGGCCAGGATGGAAACACCATATATTTT
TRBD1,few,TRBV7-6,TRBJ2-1,CASSIRQGYEQFF,TGTGCCAGCAGCATCCGACAGGGCTATGAGCAGTTCTTC
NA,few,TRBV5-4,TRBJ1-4,CASSLGQVGEKLFF,TGTGCCAGCAGCTTGGGACAGGTGGGCGAAAAACTGTTTTTT
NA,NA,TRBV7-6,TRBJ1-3,CASSSRDSGNTIYF,TGTGCCAGCAGCTCCAGGGACTCTGGAAACACCATATATTTT
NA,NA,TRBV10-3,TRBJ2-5,CATKGAEGKETQYF,TGTGCCACTAAGGGGGCGGAGGGAAAAGAGACCCAGTACTTC
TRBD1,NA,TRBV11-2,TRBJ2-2,CASSWGQGNTGELFF,TGTGCCAGCAGCTGGGGACAGGGGAACACCGGGGAGCTGTTTTTT
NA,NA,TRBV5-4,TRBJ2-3,CASSSGTYTDTQYF,TGTGCCAGCAGCTCGGGAACCTACACAGATACGCAGTATTTT
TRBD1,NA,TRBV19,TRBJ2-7,CASSMPGQGNEQYF,TGTGCCAGTAGTATGCCGGGACAGGGAAACGAGCAGTACTTC
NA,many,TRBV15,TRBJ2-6,CATSRDTAQVFTGANVLTF,TGTGCCACCAGCAGAGATACGGCCCAGGTCTTCACTGGGGCCAACGTCCTGACTTTC
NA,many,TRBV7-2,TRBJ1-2,CASSLDIDYGYTF,TGTGCCAGCAGCTTGGACATCGACTATGGCTACACCTTC
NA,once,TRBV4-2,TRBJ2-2,CASSPIGRGRHTGELFF,TGTGCCAGCAGCCCTATCGGGAGGGGGCGACACACCGGGGAGCTGTTTTTT
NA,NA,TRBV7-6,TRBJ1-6,CASSSGTNSPLHF,TGTGCCAGCAGCTCCGGGACAAATTCACCCCTCCACTTT
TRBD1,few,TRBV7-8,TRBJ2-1,CASESTGGGHNEQFF,TGTGCCAGCGAAAGCACAGGGGGCGGCCACAATGAGCAGTTCTTC
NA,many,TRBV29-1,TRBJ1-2,CSVGGRGYTF,TGCAGCGTTGGCGGCCGTGGCTACACCTTC
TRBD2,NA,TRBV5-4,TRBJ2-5,CASSSTGGQETQYF,TGTGCCAGCAGCTCGACGGGAGGACAAGAGACCCAGTACTTC
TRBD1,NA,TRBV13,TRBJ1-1,CASSPRGITEAFF,TGTGCCAGCAGCCCCAGGGGGATCACTGAAGCTTTCTTT
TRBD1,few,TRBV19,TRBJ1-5,CASSRGPDRGLLQPQHF,TGTGCCAGTAGTAGGGGGCCCGACAGGGGACTTCTGCAGCCCCAGCATTTT
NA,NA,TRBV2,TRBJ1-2,CASSVISQAPSGGYTF,TGTGCCAGCAGTGTAATTTCGCAGGCTCCAAGCGGAGGCTACACCTTC
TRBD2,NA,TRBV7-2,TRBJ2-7,CASSLVASGAYEQYF,TGTGCCAGCAGCTTAGTGGCTAGCGGGGCTTACGAGCAGTACTTC
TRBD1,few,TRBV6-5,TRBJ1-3,CASISGQATGNTIYF,TGTGCCAGCATTTCGGGACAGGCGACCGGAAACACCATATATTTT
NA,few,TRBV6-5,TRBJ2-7,CASLSVAGEQYF,TGTGCCAGCCTGAGTGTCGCGGGCGAGCAGTACTTC
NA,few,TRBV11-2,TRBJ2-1,CASSPGSEQFF,TGTGCCAGCAGCCCGGGGAGTGAGCAGTTCTTC
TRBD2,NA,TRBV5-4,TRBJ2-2,CASSFPRGGAGGELFF,TGTGCCAGCAGCTTCCCGCGGGGGGGTGCCGGCGGGGAGCTGTTTTTT
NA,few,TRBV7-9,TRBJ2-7,CASSLHGPSYEQYF,TGTGCCAGCAGCTTACATGGCCCCTCCTACGAGCAGTACTTC
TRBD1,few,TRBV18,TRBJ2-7,CASSPPRAGGSYEQYF,TGTGCCAGCTCACCACCGAGGGCAGGGGGCTCCTACGAGCAGTACTTC
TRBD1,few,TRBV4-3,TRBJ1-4,CASSQDYEGTGGRKLFF,TGCGCCAGCAGCCAAGACTATGAGGGGACAGGGGGCCGGAAACTGTTTTTT
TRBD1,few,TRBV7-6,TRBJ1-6,CASSGTGASYNSPLHF,TGTGCCAGCAGCGGGACAGGGGCCTCCTATAATTCACCCCTCCACTTT
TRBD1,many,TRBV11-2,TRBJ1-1,CASSLRDRNTEAFF,TGTGCCAGCAGCCTCCGGGACAGGAACACTGAAGCTTTCTTT
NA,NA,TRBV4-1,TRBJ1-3,CASTQTGSLSGNTIYF,TGCGCCAGCACCCAGACAGGATCCCTCTCTGGAAACACCATATATTTT
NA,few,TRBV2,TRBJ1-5,CASSDQGLNQPQHF,TGTGCCAGCAGTGACCAGGGTTTAAATCAGCCCCAGCATTTT
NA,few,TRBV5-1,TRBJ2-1,CASSSESRVGNEQFF,TGCGCCAGCAGCTCTGAGAGTCGAGTTGGCAATGAGCAGTTCTTC
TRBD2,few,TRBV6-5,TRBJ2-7,CASSYTAGGLAEQYF,TGTGCCAGCAGTTACACAGCGGGGGGTCTCGCCGAGCAGTACTTC